The 20 T cell receptor beta chains reported below all come from one sample, sequenced in a study of blood T cell repertoires in COVID-19. Here immunoSEQ multiplex PCR was the method, and the copy in TCRdb shows in-frame clones only, minus some. The top ten clones hold around 6.9% of a sample with 150,000 to 250,000 clones, approximately 84% of them seen once. Sequenced sample: peripheral blood. All receptors come from a human donor with acute or convalescent COVID-19. The donor label of this sample is uncertain.

CDR3 DNA sequence: TGTGCCAGCAGCATTGGGACTAGCGGGAGACTCTCAGATACGCAGTATTTT. As protein: CASSIGTSGRLSDTQYF. This chain joins TRBV5-6 and TRBJ2-3; 14 nucleotides line up with TRBD2. After removal of 4 bases from V and 4 bases from J, the junction contained 8 bases not matched to a gene. The CDR3 has 17 amino acids. Germline V gives CDR1 SGHDT, CDR2 YYEEEE.

DNA of the CDR3: TGTGCCAGCAGCTTGGACAGGGGGAACACTGAAGCTTTCTTT. Residues: CASSLDRGNTEAFF. V usage is TRBV5-4 and J usage is TRBJ1-1; 7 bases line up with TRBD1. With V trimmed by 0 bases and J by 1 base, 0 bases remained unmatched. CDR1 and CDR2 (germline): SGHNT, YYREEE (reference sequence). The CDR3 loop spans 14 amino acids.

The gene calls are TRBV18 and TRBJ2-7; perhaps TRBD2 as D (6 bases). The CDR3 loop spans 15 amino acids. Germline lookup yields CDR1 KGHSH and CDR2 LQKENI. Trimming shortened V by 1 base and J by 6 bases, and 16 bases separated the two germline ends. CDR3: CASSPRRGPLVEQYF. CDR3 in DNA: TGTGCCAGCTCACCACGGAGGGGACCGCTAGTCGAGCAGTACTTC. The whole variable domain, filled in from reference TRBV18 and TRBJ2-7, reads NAGVMQNPRHLVRRRGQEARLRCSPMKGHSHVYWYRQLPEEGLKFMVYLQKENIIDESGMPKERFSAEFPKEGPSILRIQQVVRGDSAAYFCASSPRRGPLVEQYFGPGTRLTVT.

This chain links TRBV2 with TRBJ2-2, with D possibly TRBD2 on 6 matching bases. Trimming left V 8 bases short and J 1 base short, with 8 bases between. This CDR3 is 13 amino acids long. Germline V gene sequence: CDR1 SNHLY, CDR2 FYNNEI. CDR3 bases: TGTGCCAGCGGGACTCGGAACACCGGGGAGCTGTTTTTT. This codes for CASGTRNTGELFF.

The genes are TRBV27 and TRBJ2-1, with TRBD1 matching 8 bases. J lost 4 bases, V lost 7 bases, and 6 bases had no gene match. CDR1 is MNHEY, CDR2 SMNVEV, per germline (reference sequence). The CDR3 sequence is 14 residues long. The CDR3: CASTNGQGYNEQFF. Written as DNA, the CDR3 is TGTGCCAGCACAAACGGACAGGGATACAATGAGCAGTTCTTC.

This CDR3 reads CATRDRALYNEQFF. The CDR3 bases are TGTGCCACCCGGGACAGGGCTCTCTACAATGAGCAGTTCTTC. The chain recombines TRBV6-6 with TRBJ2-1; the match to TRBD1 covers 9 bases. The germline CDR1 and CDR2 sequences are MNHNY and SVGAGI (reference sequence). The V and J ends lost 10 bases and 3 bases, in that order; junction bases with no gene match: 7. CDR3 length: 14 amino acids.

Only one count was recorded for this clone. The chain has TRBV4-2 and TRBJ1-5; D not resolved. V lost 4 bases to trimming and J lost 3 bases, with 13 bases between them. CDR1 and CDR2 (germline): LGHNA, YNFKEQ. The CDR3 has 15 residues. The CDR3, as DNA: TGTGCCAGCAGCCCCGGGCGGGCCCCCAATCAGCCCCAGCATTTT. Translated: CASSPGRAPNQPQHF.

The chain is built from TRBV15 and TRBJ2-5, with no clear D. CDR3 size: 15 residues. Germline CDR1 LNHNV, CDR2 YYDKDF (reference sequence). The V gene lost 5 bases and the J gene lost 1 base, with 14 bases spanning the gap. The CDR3 DNA reads TGTGCCACCAGCTCCCCCCTAGGCTTCCAAGAGACCCAGTACTTC. Residues: CATSSPLGFQETQYF.

The rearrangement uses TRBV7-8 and TRBJ1-5; a weak D match, TRBD1 (6 bases). With 11 bases removed from V and 4 bases from J, the gap between germline ends came to 24 bases. The CDR3 totals 16 residues. Per the germline V gene, CDR1 is SGHVS and CDR2 is FQNEAQ. Written as DNA, the CDR3 is TGTGCCTCCCACCACCGAGGCCCAGGGGTAAATCAGCCCCAGCATTTT. This gives the protein CASHHRGPGVNQPQHF.

The chain recombines TRBV23-1 with TRBJ2-2; 7 bases agree with TRBD2. TRBV23-1 is recorded as an ORF, its role being uncertain. V shed 3 bases, J shed 5 bases, and the junction held 6 bases outside the gene matches. The CDR3 runs 15 residues. CDR3 nucleotides: TGCGCCAGCAGTCACGGGGACGGGGGGACCGGGGAGCTGTTTTTT. This translates into CASSHGDGGTGELFF.

The chain has TRBV12-3 or TRBV12-4 and TRBJ2-5, with a weak D call TRBD1 (5 bases). Trimming shortened V by 2 bases and J by 2 bases, and 6 bases separated the two germline ends. The length of the CDR3 is 13 residues. For the CDR3, the DNA is TGTGCCAGCAGTTTAAACAGGCAAGAGACCCAGTACTTC. As protein: CASSLNRQETQYF.

The chain recombines TRBV28 with TRBJ2-7; D is possibly TRBD2 (6 bases). The V and J ends lost 6 bases and 6 bases respectively, with 12 bases between them. The CDR3 has 12 residues. CDR1 and CDR2 from the germline V gene are MDHEN and SYDVKM. The CDR3 is CASRRRGGEQYF. In DNA form, the CDR3 reads TGTGCCAGCAGACGACGGGGAGGCGAGCAGTACTTC.

The chain has TRBV9 and TRBJ2-5, with D possibly being TRBD1 (5 bases). Germline V gives CDR1 SGDLS, CDR2 YYNGEE. This CDR3 region has 13 residues. V was clipped by 3 bases and J by 2 bases, with 8 bases between them. DNA for the CDR3: TGTGCCAGCAGCGCGACAGTACAAGAGACCCAGTACTTC. It is translated as CASSATVQETQYF.

The DNA for the CDR3 is TGTGCCAGCAGCTTGGGCATCCGCTCCTACGAGCAGTACTTC. This sequence encodes CASSLGIRSYEQYF. This chain uses TRBV11-2 with TRBJ2-7; D is unclear. With 3 bases removed from V and 0 bases from J, the gap between germline ends came to 9 bases. Germline CDR1 SGHAT, CDR2 FQNNGV. The CDR3 sequence is 14 residues long.

The chain links TRBV29-1 to TRBJ2-1; D remains unclear. Germline V CDR1 and CDR2: SQVTM, ANQGSEA. Trimming cost V 4 bases and J 7 bases, with 14 bases left between them. The CDR3 covers 13 residues. The CDR3 DNA follows: TGCAGCGTTGTTCCCACTTCTGATAATGAGCAGTTCTTC. This translates into CSVVPTSDNEQFF.

The J gene is TRBJ2-7, the V gene TRBV5-4; 11 bases agree with TRBD1. Germline V gives CDR1 SGHNT, CDR2 YYREEE (reference sequence). The CDR3 loop spans 15 amino acids. Trimming at V came to 2 bases and at J to 5 bases, leaving 6 bases not matched to a gene. CDR3 amino acids: CASSFGQGAGDEQYF. CDR3 DNA sequence: TGTGCCAGCAGCTTCGGACAGGGGGCTGGGGACGAGCAGTACTTC.

The gene calls are TRBV7-2 and TRBJ2-3, with TRBD1 identical over 10 bases. The junction had 8 bases not matched to a gene; V was cut back by 6 bases and J by 2 bases. The CDR3 loop spans 16 amino acids. Germline V gives CDR1 SGHTA, CDR2 FQGNSA. CDR3 residues: CASRLQTGGSTDTQYF. The CDR3 region has the DNA TGTGCCAGCAGATTACAGACAGGGGGCTCCACAGATACGCAGTATTTT.

This sequence joins TRBV5-4 and TRBJ2-2; 7 nucleotides align to TRBD1. The trim removed 4 bases at V and 10 bases at J, leaving 7 bases unmatched. This CDR3 spans 13 amino acids. Per germline, CDR1 SGHNT and CDR2 YYREEE (reference sequence). For the CDR3, the DNA is TGTGCCAGCAGCGTAGACAGGGAAGTGGAGCTGTTTTTT. Translating it yields CASSVDREVELFF.

This chain joins TRBV6-6 and TRBJ2-5; tentative D call: TRBD2 (6 bases). Trimming shortened V by 2 bases and J by 5 bases, and 9 bases separated the two germline ends. The CDR3 length is 13 residues. Germline CDR1 is MNHNY and CDR2 is SVGAGI (reference sequence). This chain's CDR3 is CASSYTRGETQYF. In nucleotides, the CDR3 is TGTGCCAGCAGTTACACCCGGGGGGAGACCCAGTACTTC.

V is TRBV5-1 and J is TRBJ1-2; no firm D call. The germline V and J ends were trimmed by 3 bases and 5 bases, with 14 bases remaining between them. Germline V gene data show CDR1 as SGHRS and CDR2 as YFSETQ. The CDR3 sequence is 14 residues long. The CDR3 reads CASSWAGKGYGYTF. The CDR3 DNA reads as TGCGCCAGCAGCTGGGCGGGAAAAGGATATGGCTACACCTTC.